This T cell receptor beta chain derives from a study of read filtering for tumor transcriptome and immune sequencing. Germline trimming cut 3 bases from V and 6 bases from J; bases unmatched to any gene: 13. CDR1 is MNHEY, CDR2 SVGEGT, per germline. This CDR3 is 16 amino acids long. This library used roughly 430 ng RNA and molecular barcoded adaptors spanning alpha/delta and beta/gamma chains. TCRdb reprocessed the reads with MiXCR, giving one entry per CDR3 protein. The sample holds some 19,000 distinct CDR3 sequences; over 20% are singletons and the top ten take nearly 25%. This clonotype was sampled from a donor older than 35 with multiple myeloma. The sequenced material came from a population of CD138-negative cells sorted from bone marrow. The chain recombines TRBV6-2 or TRBV6-3 with TRBJ2-7; 8 nucleotides match TRBD2. The CDR3 loop is CASSYLAAGVRIEQYF. CDR3 bases: TGTGCCAGCAGTTATCTCGCAGCGGGAGTGAGGATCGAGCAGTACTTC.